The rows below give T cell receptor beta chains drawn from one sample of a study of shared clonotypes between healthy human individuals. Sequencing used immunoSEQ multiplex PCR; TCRdb keeps in-frame clones, though not all of them. The data show hundreds of thousands of clones, roughly 77% seen once. Specimen: PBMCs. The receptors were sampled from a woman between 40 and 50 years old in good health. Some clones in this sample may be carry-over from other donors' samples. CDR3s include the opening cysteine and the closing phenylalanine or tryptophan. Fields, in order: V gene, clone size, J gene, D gene, CDR3 DNA, CDR3 protein. A D gene is named only where the DNA matches it firmly. The size field is filled for only some rows; it gives once, few, many or a size class.

V: TRBV7-9; size: -; J: TRBJ1-1; D: TRBD1; DNA: TGTGCCAGCAGCACGACCGGGACAGAGAACACTGAAGCTTTCTTT; CDR3: CASSTTGTENTEAFF
V: TRBV5-1; size: -; J: TRBJ1-5; D: -; DNA: TGCGCCAGCAGCTTCGGAGGGAATAGCAATCAGCCCCAGCATTTT; CDR3: CASSFGGNSNQPQHF
V: TRBV7-8; size: -; J: TRBJ2-1; D: TRBD1; DNA: TGTGCCAGCAGCTTTGATGGGACAGGTCGAAATGAGCAGTTCTTC; CDR3: CASSFDGTGRNEQFF
V: TRBV27; size: -; J: TRBJ2-2; D: TRBD1; DNA: TGTGCCAGCAGCACCGACAGGGCCACCGGGGAGCTGTTTTTT; CDR3: CASSTDRATGELFF
V: TRBV7-8; size: -; J: TRBJ2-5; D: TRBD1; DNA: TGTGCCAGCAGCTTAGCGACCGGCAGGGGGTACTCGGAGACCCAGTACTTC; CDR3: CASSLATGRGYSETQYF
V: TRBV27; size: -; J: TRBJ2-1; D: TRBD2; DNA: TGTGCCAGCAGTTCCCCCGGACTAGCGGGTAGAGTTAGGGAGCAGTTCTTC; CDR3: CASSSPGLAGRVREQFF
V: TRBV5-1; size: once; J: TRBJ2-7; D: TRBD1; DNA: TGCGCCAGCAGCCTACCGACAGGGGGCTACGAGCAGTACTTC; CDR3: CASSLPTGGYEQYF
V: TRBV23-1; size: -; J: TRBJ2-7; D: -; DNA: TGCGCCAGCAGTCATCCTGTAGCGCCCTACGAGCAGTACTTC; CDR3: CASSHPVAPYEQYF
V: TRBV11-2; size: once; J: TRBJ2-7; D: -; DNA: TGTGCCAGCAGTCAGGAAGGGCTCGGTGAGCAGTACTTC; CDR3: CASSQEGLGEQYF
V: TRBV4-2; size: once; J: TRBJ2-1; D: TRBD2; DNA: TGTGCCAGCAGCCAAGATGAGACTAGCGGAGCCCCCTACAATGAGCAGTTCTTC; CDR3: CASSQDETSGAPYNEQFF
V: TRBV7-2; size: -; J: TRBJ2-7; D: -; DNA: TGTGCCAGCAGCCCGGGTACTTGGACAACGACCTACGAGCAGTACTTC; CDR3: CASSPGTWTTTYEQYF
V: TRBV7-2; size: -; J: TRBJ2-3; D: TRBD2; DNA: TGTGCCAGCAGCCCCGGGGGGGTCCGGGCAGATACGCAGTATTTT; CDR3: CASSPGGVRADTQYF
V: TRBV4-1; size: -; J: TRBJ2-7; D: TRBD1; DNA: TGCGCCAGCAGCCAAAGGTCCACAGGGGGTATGGTCGAGCAGTACTTC; CDR3: CASSQRSTGGMVEQYF
V: TRBV2; size: -; J: TRBJ2-5; D: -; DNA: TGTGCCAGCAGGGTGGAGGAGGGGCGAGAGACCCAGTACTTC; CDR3: CASRVEEGRETQYF
V: TRBV7-3; size: few; J: TRBJ1-5; D: -; DNA: TGTGCCAGCAGTCCGAGGACAGTCAGCAATCAGCCCCAGCATTTT; CDR3: CASSPRTVSNQPQHF
V: TRBV6-6; size: once; J: TRBJ2-1; D: -; DNA: TGTGCCAGCAGTCCCTCCAACAATGAGCAGTTCTTC; CDR3: CASSPSNNEQFF
V: TRBV14; size: -; J: TRBJ2-3; D: TRBD2; DNA: TGTGCCAGCAGCCAAGAGGCGGCTAGCGGGAGGGCCTTCGACTTCACAGATACGCAGTATTTT; CDR3: CASSQEAASGRAFDFTDTQYF
V: TRBV7-6; size: -; J: TRBJ2-1; D: TRBD2; DNA: TGTGCCAGCAGCGGGGGAGGACTAGCGGGAGTGAATGAGCAGTTCTTC; CDR3: CASSGGGLAGVNEQFF
V: TRBV19; size: -; J: TRBJ2-1; D: TRBD2; DNA: TGTGCCAGTAGTCAAACTGAGGGGCGCGGGAGAGGGTACAATGAGCAGTTCTTC; CDR3: CASSQTEGRGRGYNEQFF
V: TRBV7-9; size: -; J: TRBJ1-3; D: -; DNA: TGTGCCAGCAGCTTAGCAGAGGGCTTGGGCTCTGGAAACACCATATATTTT; CDR3: CASSLAEGLGSGNTIYF
V: TRBV28; size: -; J: TRBJ1-4; D: -; DNA: TGTGCCAGCAGTTTTCCGGGAAAAGATGAAAAACTGTTTTTT; CDR3: CASSFPGKDEKLFF
V: TRBV20-1; size: once; J: TRBJ2-3; D: -; DNA: TGCAGTGCTAGAGAGGGGCAGACGCAGTATTTT; CDR3: CSAREGQTQYF
V: TRBV19; size: few; J: TRBJ1-1; D: -; DNA: TGTGCCAGTTTTGGCAGAAAGAACACTGAAGCTTTCTTT; CDR3: CASFGRKNTEAFF
V: TRBV21-1; size: -; J: TRBJ1-1; D: -; DNA: TGTGCCAGCAAAGGAGGTGGGGGGAACACTGAAGCTTTCTTT; CDR3: CASKGGGGNTEAFF
V: TRBV9; size: -; J: TRBJ2-2; D: TRBD2; DNA: TGTGCCAGCAGCGTAGCCAGCGGGAGCACCGGGGAGCTGTTTTTT; CDR3: CASSVASGSTGELFF
V: TRBV27; size: -; J: TRBJ2-1; D: TRBD2; DNA: TGTGCCAGCAGTTCCGGGAGGTATTTCTACAATGAGCAGTTCTTC; CDR3: CASSSGRYFYNEQFF
V: TRBV6-1; size: few; J: TRBJ2-5; D: TRBD1; DNA: TGTGCCAGCAGTGAAAGGGGCAGGGGGCTCCCCCAAGAGACCCAGTACTTC; CDR3: CASSERGRGLPQETQYF
V: TRBV18; size: -; J: TRBJ2-1; D: -; DNA: TGTGCCAGCTCACCACCTTTCGTCAATGAGCAGTTCTTC; CDR3: CASSPPFVNEQFF
V: TRBV4-1; size: once; J: TRBJ2-2; D: TRBD1; DNA: TGCGCCAGCAGCCAAAAGGCCGAACAGGGGATCGGGGAGCTGTTTTTT; CDR3: CASSQKAEQGIGELFF
V: TRBV28; size: -; J: TRBJ2-7; D: -; DNA: TGTGCCAGCAGTTTCGACCCCCCAAGACTAGTAGCTCCCGGGCAGTACTTC; CDR3: CASSFDPPRLVAPGQYF
V: TRBV10-2; size: -; J: TRBJ2-7; D: TRBD1; DNA: TGCGCCACCGACAGGGGGCTCGACGAGCAGTACTTC; CDR3: CATDRGLDEQYF
V: TRBV19; size: few; J: TRBJ2-3; D: TRBD1; DNA: TGTGCCACCTCCAGGGGGAGCGCAGATACGCAGTATTTT; CDR3: CATSRGSADTQYF
V: TRBV11-2; size: -; J: TRBJ2-1; D: -; DNA: TGTGCCAGCAGCGTGACTGACCTAGAGCAGTTCTTC; CDR3: CASSVTDLEQFF
V: TRBV15; size: -; J: TRBJ2-6; D: TRBD1; DNA: TGTGCCACCAGCGGACAGGACAGTACCATCTCTGGGGCCAACGTCCTGACTTTC; CDR3: CATSGQDSTISGANVLTF
V: TRBV27; size: -; J: TRBJ2-7; D: -; DNA: TGTGCCAGCATTGGGACCCTCGGATCCTACGAGCAGTACTTC; CDR3: CASIGTLGSYEQYF
V: TRBV28; size: -; J: TRBJ1-5; D: TRBD1; DNA: TGTGCCAGCAGTTATGGGACAGATCAGCCCCAGCATTTT; CDR3: CASSYGTDQPQHF
V: TRBV12-5; size: -; J: TRBJ2-7; D: -; DNA: TGTGCTAGTGGTCCAAAGACTACTCACAGGAAATCCTACGAGCAGTACTTC; CDR3: CASGPKTTHRKSYEQYF
V: TRBV25-1; size: once; J: TRBJ1-1; D: -; DNA: TGTGCCAGCAGTTCCGGGACAACTGCTGAAGCTTTCTTT; CDR3: CASSSGTTAEAFF
V: TRBV7-2; size: -; J: TRBJ1-6; D: -; DNA: TGTGCCAGCAGCTTATTACCGGGGAATAATTCACCCCTCCACTTT; CDR3: CASSLLPGNNSPLHF
V: TRBV7-2; size: -; J: TRBJ2-1; D: -; DNA: TGTGCCAGCAGCTCCACGACTAGCAATGAGCAGTTCTTC; CDR3: CASSSTTSNEQFF
V: TRBV5-1; size: -; J: TRBJ2-1; D: TRBD2; DNA: TGCGCCACTTCGTCCAGCGGGACGCGTCGGAATGAGCAGTTCTTC; CDR3: CATSSSGTRRNEQFF
V: TRBV5-1; size: -; J: TRBJ2-3; D: TRBD2; DNA: TGCGCCAGCAGCGAGCGGGAGTATTCAGATACGCAGTATTTT; CDR3: CASSEREYSDTQYF
V: TRBV28; size: -; J: TRBJ2-7; D: TRBD2; DNA: TGTGCCAGCAACCCTAGCGGGACCTACGAGCAGTACTTC; CDR3: CASNPSGTYEQYF
V: TRBV14; size: -; J: TRBJ1-5; D: -; DNA: TGTGCCAGCAGCGAAAGTTTGGACACTCCCCAGCATTTT; CDR3: CASSESLDTPQHF
V: TRBV12-5; size: -; J: TRBJ2-1; D: -; DNA: TGTGCTAGTGCACCGGGACAATACAATGAGCAGTTCTTC; CDR3: CASAPGQYNEQFF
V: TRBV10-3; size: -; J: TRBJ1-1; D: -; DNA: TGTGCCATCACCTTGACACCGGAGGGCACTGAAGCTTTCTTT; CDR3: CAITLTPEGTEAFF
V: TRBV19; size: -; J: TRBJ2-5; D: -; DNA: TGTGCCACATCATTGGGTAGCGGTAAAGAGACCCAGTACTTC; CDR3: CATSLGSGKETQYF
V: TRBV15; size: -; J: TRBJ2-1; D: -; DNA: TGTGCCACCAAGAGCCCGACGGGACACAACAATGAGCAGTTCTTC; CDR3: CATKSPTGHNNEQFF
V: TRBV20-1; size: -; J: TRBJ2-5; D: -; DNA: TGCAGTGCTAGGACTAGTGGGCTTTGGTACTTC; CDR3: CSARTSGLWYF
V: TRBV7-9; size: -; J: TRBJ1-1; D: -; DNA: TGTGCCAGCAGCTTATCCGCTCCTGCCCCCGTAGCTTTCTTT; CDR3: CASSLSAPAPVAFF
V: TRBV5-1; size: -; J: TRBJ2-7; D: TRBD2; DNA: TGCGCCAGCAGCGGAGGGACTAGCGGGAGGGCCTACGAGCAGTACTTC; CDR3: CASSGGTSGRAYEQYF
V: TRBV27; size: few; J: TRBJ1-1; D: TRBD1; DNA: TGTGCCAGCAGGGACAGGGGTGACACTGAAGCTTTCTTT; CDR3: CASRDRGDTEAFF
V: TRBV19; size: few; J: TRBJ1-1; D: TRBD1; DNA: TGTGCCAGTAGTATATGGGGACAGGGGAACACTGAAGCTTTCTTT; CDR3: CASSIWGQGNTEAFF
V: TRBV7-3; size: -; J: TRBJ2-1; D: -; DNA: TGTGCCAGCAGCTCAGATAGTGTCTCCTACAATGAGCAGTTCTTC; CDR3: CASSSDSVSYNEQFF
V: TRBV5-6; size: once; J: TRBJ2-1; D: TRBD2; DNA: TGTGCCAGCAGCTTGAATCTTGGGCTAGCGGCTCGGAATGAGCAGTTCTTC; CDR3: CASSLNLGLAARNEQFF
V: TRBV29-1; size: -; J: TRBJ1-2; D: -; DNA: TGCAGCGTCGGCGTGGACTATGGCTACACCTTC; CDR3: CSVGVDYGYTF
V: TRBV7-3; size: -; J: TRBJ2-1; D: -; DNA: TGTGCCAGCAGCTTAGGAGGGTTGGGGGAGCAGTTCTTC; CDR3: CASSLGGLGEQFF
V: TRBV14; size: -; J: TRBJ1-4; D: TRBD1; DNA: TGTGCCAGCAGCCGCATACCACAGGGGGCCTCTAATGAAAAACTGTTTTTT; CDR3: CASSRIPQGASNEKLFF
V: TRBV19; size: -; J: TRBJ2-5; D: -; DNA: TGTGCCAGTAGTATAGAACGGAGGGGTGAGACCCAGTACTTC; CDR3: CASSIERRGETQYF
V: TRBV28; size: -; J: TRBJ2-1; D: TRBD2; DNA: TGTGCCAGCAGTCTCTTAGCGGGGGTAGCGCACAATGAGCAGTTCTTC; CDR3: CASSLLAGVAHNEQFF